These T cell receptor beta chains were read from a single sample in a study of shared clonotypes between healthy human individuals. Using immunoSEQ multiplex PCR, the repertoire was profiled, and TCRdb retains in-frame clones only, with some absent. Of millions of clones in the sample, approximately 95% were seen once. Sequenced material: naive CD8+ T cells sorted from blood. The receptors stem from a man aged 18-30 years in good health. Each CDR3 is given with its conserved first and last residue. A D gene is named only where the DNA matches it firmly. Clone size is stated in some rows and not others, as once, few, many or a class when expanded.

cdr3_aa,cdr3_nt,j_call,d_call,clone_size,cdr3_length,v_call
CASSFAGREGNEQFF,TGTGCCAGCAGCTTCGCCGGGCGTGAAGGCAATGAGCAGTTCTTC,TRBJ2-1,.,.,15,TRBV5-4
CASSVSGLDGYTF,TGTGCCAGCAGTGTTTCAGGGTTGGATGGCTACACCTTC,TRBJ1-2,.,.,13,TRBV25-1
CATSRPGQGLVGNQPQHF,TGTGCCACCAGCAGACCGGGACAGGGGCTTGTTGGCAATCAGCCCCAGCATTTT,TRBJ1-5,TRBD1,.,18,TRBV15
CASSQEGTLTALNPRYGYTF,TGCGCCAGCAGCCAAGAAGGGACCTTGACAGCACTTAATCCTCGGTATGGCTACACCTTC,TRBJ1-2,.,.,20,TRBV4-1
CAWSAGAGGNEKLFF,TGTGCCTGGAGTGCGGGGGCAGGGGGGAATGAAAAACTGTTTTTT,TRBJ1-4,TRBD1,.,15,TRBV30
CASSFTGGSGEAFF,TGTGCCAGCAGCTTTACAGGGGGTTCGGGTGAAGCTTTCTTT,TRBJ1-1,TRBD1,.,14,TRBV5-4
CASSTRDRSLDGYTF,TGCGCCAGCAGCACCCGGGACCGATCCTTGGATGGCTACACCTTC,TRBJ1-2,.,.,15,TRBV4-1
CASKPRDRWTYEQYF,TGTGCCAGTAAACCCCGGGACAGGTGGACTTACGAGCAGTACTTC,TRBJ2-7,TRBD1,.,15,TRBV19
CASSLAGVGGYTF,TGTGCCAGCAGTTTGGCGGGAGTAGGTGGCTACACCTTC,TRBJ1-2,.,.,13,TRBV27
CASSEVGTGVVYEQYF,TGTGCCAGCAGTGAAGTAGGGACAGGGGTAGTGTACGAGCAGTACTTC,TRBJ2-7,TRBD1,.,16,TRBV6-1
CASSDRQGIVQETQYF,TGCGCCAGCAGCGACCGACAGGGGATTGTCCAAGAGACCCAGTACTTC,TRBJ2-5,TRBD1,.,16,TRBV5-1
CASSPDSSRLFF,TGTGCCAGCAGCCCGGACAGCTCTCGACTGTTTTTT,TRBJ1-4,.,.,12,TRBV5-4
CASSLRARKNTDTQYF,TGTGCCAGCAGCTTAAGGGCTAGAAAGAACACAGATACGCAGTATTTT,TRBJ2-3,.,.,16,TRBV13
CASSLELGPTYEQYF,TGTGCCAGCAGCTTGGAACTAGGGCCCACCTACGAGCAGTACTTC,TRBJ2-7,.,.,15,TRBV5-4
CASSSDGFEQYF,TGTGCCAGCAGCTCGGACGGGTTCGAGCAGTACTTC,TRBJ2-7,.,.,12,TRBV6-6
CASTRITRLINTGELFF,TGCGCCAGCACCAGAATTACCCGGCTAATAAACACCGGGGAGCTGTTTTTT,TRBJ2-2,.,.,17,TRBV5-1
CASSVVSGAEAFF,TGTGCCAGCAGCGTAGTTTCAGGGGCTGAAGCTTTCTTT,TRBJ1-1,.,.,13,TRBV9
CASSPPGSVGGYTF,TGTGCCAGCAGTCCACCGGGGTCGGTGGGTGGCTACACCTTC,TRBJ1-2,.,.,14,TRBV27
CASSIDPRGGLGDEQFF,TGTGCCAGTAGTATAGACCCTAGGGGGGGACTAGGCGATGAGCAGTTCTTC,TRBJ2-1,TRBD2,.,17,TRBV19
CASSPGTELEAFF,TGTGCCAGCAGCCCCGGGACAGAGCTCGAAGCTTTCTTT,TRBJ1-1,TRBD1,.,13,TRBV7-9
CASSYGTMVVEGPSNQPQHF,TGTGCCAGCAGTTACGGAACAATGGTAGTTGAGGGGCCCAGCAATCAGCCCCAGCATTTT,TRBJ1-5,.,.,20,TRBV6-8
CAWGESEQYF,TGTGCCTGGGGGGAGTCCGAGCAGTACTTC,TRBJ2-7,.,.,10,TRBV30
CASSEFVLDRGGQPQHF,TGTGCCAGCAGTGAATTCGTCCTCGACCGGGGTGGGCAGCCCCAGCATTTT,TRBJ1-5,.,.,17,TRBV2
CASRGTPYGYTF,TGTGCCAGCCGCGGGACACCCTATGGCTACACCTTC,TRBJ1-2,.,.,12,TRBV27
CASSPQENTEAFF,TGTGCCAGCAGCCCCCAGGAGAACACTGAAGCTTTCTTT,TRBJ1-1,.,.,13,TRBV7-8
CASSLAGEGRWSSGRGEQFF,TGTGCCAGCAGCTTAGCGGGAGAGGGGCGATGGTCTAGCGGGAGGGGTGAGCAGTTCTTC,TRBJ2-1,TRBD2,.,20,TRBV7-6
CASSLVDGYEQYF,TGTGCTAGCAGCTTAGTGGACGGCTACGAGCAGTACTTC,TRBJ2-7,.,.,13,TRBV7-7
CASSLDSLGGYTF,TGTGCCAGCAGCTTGGACTCATTAGGGGGCTACACCTTC,TRBJ1-2,.,.,13,TRBV7-9
CASSVGGTSGETQYF,TGTGCCAGCAGCGTAGGCGGGACTAGCGGTGAGACCCAGTACTTC,TRBJ2-5,TRBD2,.,15,TRBV9
CASSPPLGAKNNEQFF,TGTGCCAGCAGCCCACCATTGGGGGCCAAGAACAATGAGCAGTTCTTC,TRBJ2-1,.,.,16,TRBV14
CASSQVPTVLGYEQYF,TGCGCCAGCAGCCAAGTTCCTACGGTTCTAGGCTACGAGCAGTACTTC,TRBJ2-7,.,.,16,TRBV4-3
CASSSGQGAGEQYF,TGTGCCAGTAGTTCGGGACAGGGGGCGGGTGAGCAGTACTTC,TRBJ2-7,TRBD1,.,14,TRBV19
CASSYHLRDEQYF,TGTGCCAGCAGCTACCACCTAAGGGATGAGCAGTACTTC,TRBJ2-7,.,.,13,TRBV7-2
CAWDMVQGNYGYTF,TGTGCCTGGGACATGGTGCAGGGGAACTATGGCTACACCTTC,TRBJ1-2,.,.,14,TRBV30
CASSLAGVNEQFF,TGTGCCAGCAGCTTAGCGGGGGTTAATGAGCAGTTCTTC,TRBJ2-1,TRBD2,.,13,TRBV9
CAISSVAGQAYEQYF,TGTGCCATCAGTTCTGTCGCGGGGCAGGCCTACGAGCAGTACTTC,TRBJ2-7,.,.,15,TRBV10-3
CASSPTGAPRYNEQFF,TGCGCCAGCAGCCCCACGGGTGCCCCTCGTTACAATGAGCAGTTCTTC,TRBJ2-1,.,.,16,TRBV5-1
CAISEGDRVYEQYF,TGTGCCATCAGTGAGGGGGACAGGGTCTACGAGCAGTACTTC,TRBJ2-7,TRBD1,.,14,TRBV10-3
CASSYVGPNTGELFF,TGTGCCAGCAGTTACGTGGGTCCCAACACCGGGGAGCTGTTTTTT,TRBJ2-2,.,once,15,TRBV6-5
CAWNTLRGTEAFF,TGTGCCTGGAACACTCTCCGCGGCACTGAAGCTTTCTTT,TRBJ1-1,.,.,13,TRBV30
CASSIRPYYEQYF,TGTGCCAGCAGTATCCGGCCCTACTACGAGCAGTACTTC,TRBJ2-7,.,.,13,TRBV27
CASSFGSSGNTIYF,TGTGCCAGCAGTTTCGGTTCTTCTGGAAACACCATATATTTT,TRBJ1-3,.,.,14,TRBV6-5
CASSLGSSGANVLTF,TGTGCCAGCAGTTTAGGAAGCTCTGGGGCCAACGTCCTGACTTTC,TRBJ2-6,.,.,15,TRBV27
CASSLEVSEWETQYF,TGTGCCAGCAGCTTAGAGGTTTCGGAGTGGGAGACCCAGTACTTC,TRBJ2-5,.,.,15,TRBV7-6
CASSDFSGSGNQPQHF,TGCGCCAGCAGTGATTTTTCAGGGAGCGGCAATCAGCCCCAGCATTTT,TRBJ1-5,.,.,16,TRBV2
CASSLNRAGVSYEQYF,TGTGCCAGCAGCTTAAATCGAGCGGGAGTCTCCTACGAGCAGTACTTC,TRBJ2-7,TRBD2,.,16,TRBV7-2
CATLDHRDQETQYF,TGCGCCACCCTAGATCACAGGGACCAAGAGACCCAGTACTTC,TRBJ2-5,.,.,14,TRBV10-2
CASSEAHEQYF,TGTGCCAGCAGTGAAGCACACGAGCAGTACTTC,TRBJ2-7,.,.,11,TRBV2
CASSIEGPFQNTEAFF,TGTGCCAGTAGTATCGAGGGCCCCTTTCAGAACACTGAAGCTTTCTTT,TRBJ1-1,.,.,16,TRBV19
CATSSPPSGGELFF,TGTGCCACCAGCAGTCCTCCTTCGGGCGGGGAGCTGTTTTTT,TRBJ2-2,.,.,14,TRBV15
CSVEDLEGPTDTQYF,TGCAGCGTTGAAGATCTCGAGGGGCCCACAGATACGCAGTATTTT,TRBJ2-3,.,.,15,TRBV29-1
CASSARGNYEQYF,TGTGCCAGCAGCGCTCGTGGGAACTACGAGCAGTACTTC,TRBJ2-7,.,.,13,TRBV9
CSVETGLMSLGYTF,TGCAGCGTTGAAACAGGGTTGATGTCTCTTGGCTACACCTTC,TRBJ1-2,.,.,14,TRBV29-1